Listed below are T cell receptor beta chains from one sample, sequenced in a study of cytomegalovirus exposure and HLA in healthy donors. Sequencing was performed with immunoSEQ multiplex PCR; in TCRdb, only in-frame clones are kept and a portion is missing. The sample yields more than 140,000 clones, 85% to 90% seen once. The sequencing sample was made of PBMCs. These TCRs come from a woman under 30 in good health and CMV-seropositive. The CDR3 runs from the conserved cysteine through the conserved F or W. D genes are given only for firm matches. A clone size is listed for some rows: how often the clone was seen (once, few, many), or a class if it is expanded.

>.|few|TRBV2|TRBJ1-3
CASSELGNTIYF
TGTGCCAGCAGTGAACTAGGAAACACCATATATTTT
>.|.|TRBV4-1|TRBJ1-1
CASSQDPGMNTEAFF
TGCGCCAGCAGCCAAGACCCGGGAATGAACACTGAAGCTTTCTTT
>.|.|TRBV28|TRBJ2-1
CASVTSSYNEQFF
TGTGCCAGCGTGACAAGCTCCTACAATGAGCAGTTCTTC
>.|.|TRBV6-5|TRBJ2-2
CASSYEGIANTGELFF
TGTGCCAGCAGTTACGAGGGCATAGCGAACACCGGGGAGCTGTTTTTT
>TRBD2|.|TRBV7-2|TRBJ2-7
CASSSLLALSSYEQYF
TGTGCCAGCAGCTCCTTACTAGCGCTTAGCTCCTACGAGCAGTACTTC
>.|few|TRBV11-1|TRBJ2-7
CASSLAGSSYEQYF
TGTGCCAGCAGCTTAGCGGGGAGCTCCTACGAGCAGTACTTC
>.|.|TRBV7-2|TRBJ2-5
CASSLDRTSPPQETQYF
TGTGCCAGCAGCTTAGATAGGACAAGTCCTCCTCAAGAGACCCAGTACTTC
>.|.|TRBV7-2|TRBJ1-3
CASSLVPGRAGNTIYF
TGTGCCAGCAGCTTAGTTCCAGGGAGGGCTGGAAACACCATATATTTT
>.|.|TRBV7-8|TRBJ1-2
CASSWNYRPDGYTF
TGTGCCAGCAGCTGGAACTACAGGCCGGATGGCTACACCTTC
>.|once|TRBV7-8|TRBJ1-5
CASSLGMVRDQPQHF
TGTGCCAGCAGCTTAGGGATGGTCAGGGATCAGCCCCAGCATTTT
>.|.|TRBV5-1|TRBJ2-3
CASSLVTDTQYF
TGCGCCAGCAGCTTGGTAACAGATACGCAGTATTTT
>TRBD1|.|TRBV11-3|TRBJ1-2
CASSRSGTGPRYGYTF
TGTGCCAGCAGCCGTTCCGGGACAGGGCCTCGCTATGGCTACACCTTC
>TRBD2|once|TRBV4-1|TRBJ2-5
CASSRILTSGTLKETQYF
TGCGCCAGCAGCCGGATACTGACTAGCGGGACTTTGAAAGAGACCCAGTACTTC
>TRBD1|.|TRBV5-4|TRBJ2-7
CASSPRDRDLDEQYF
TGTGCCAGCAGTCCGAGGGACAGGGATTTGGACGAGCAGTACTTC
>.|.|TRBV10-1|TRBJ2-4
CASSEPDYPRLENIQYF
TGCGCCAGCAGTGAGCCGGACTACCCGAGATTGGAAAACATTCAGTACTTC
>.|.|TRBV11-3|TRBJ2-7
CASSLGTGPIAFYEQYF
TGTGCCAGCAGCTTGGGAACAGGGCCTATAGCCTTTTACGAGCAGTACTTC
>.|.|TRBV6-1|TRBJ1-3
CASSEGGARWDTIYF
TGTGCCAGCAGTGAGGGGGGGGCCCGCTGGGACACCATATATTTT
>TRBD1|once|TRBV5-8|TRBJ2-7
CASSSRTGKLYF
TGTGCCAGCAGCTCTCGGACAGGGAAATTGTACTTC
>TRBD1|.|TRBV5-4|TRBJ1-2
CASSLNVGTDGYTF
TGTGCCAGCAGCTTGAACGTAGGGACAGACGGCTACACCTTC
>.|.|TRBV11-3|TRBJ2-1
CASSLVLSLSTYNEQFF
TGTGCCAGCAGCTTAGTACTCTCCCTTAGTACCTACAATGAGCAGTTCTTC
>TRBD1|.|TRBV7-9|TRBJ2-7
CASSLLPTGNYEQYF
TGTGCCAGCAGCTTATTACCGACAGGGAACTACGAGCAGTACTTC
>.|.|TRBV7-2|TRBJ1-2
CASSLGVGEGGGYTF
TGTGCCAGCAGCTTAGGAGTAGGGGAAGGCGGTGGCTACACCTTC
>TRBD2|.|TRBV15|TRBJ2-1
CATSIKNPGLAGVNEQFF
TGTGCCACCAGCATCAAAAACCCGGGACTAGCGGGAGTGAATGAGCAGTTCTTC
>.|.|TRBV25-1|TRBJ2-3
CASSELTLSSTDTQYF
TGTGCCAGCAGTGAACTGACTCTCTCTAGCACAGATACGCAGTATTTT
>TRBD1|.|TRBV14|TRBJ1-2
CASSITAGGKSGYTF
TGTGCCAGCAGTATCACGGCAGGGGGCAAGAGTGGCTACACCTTC
>TRBD1|.|TRBV2|TRBJ2-1
CASSEAKGQSEEQFF
TGTGCCAGCAGTGAAGCGAAGGGACAGTCGGAAGAGCAGTTCTTC
>TRBD2|.|TRBV6-4|TRBJ2-1
CASSGTSGIGGYNEQFF
TGTGCCAGCAGTGGGACTAGCGGTATAGGGGGTTACAATGAGCAGTTCTTC
>.|.|TRBV7-9|TRBJ2-3
CASSSTDTQYF
TGTGCCAGCAGCTCGACAGATACGCAGTATTTT
>TRBD1|.|TRBV4-2|TRBJ1-2
CASSQLLNRGKVDYGYTF
TGTGCCAGCAGCCAGCTACTAAACAGGGGCAAAGTTGACTATGGCTACACCTTC
>TRBD1|.|TRBV11-2|TRBJ1-4
CASSLSGGENEKLFF
TGTGCCAGCAGCTTGTCAGGGGGTGAAAATGAAAAACTGTTTTTT
>TRBD1|.|TRBV28|TRBJ2-7
CASSLGQFLNPYEQYF
TGTGCCAGCAGTTTGGGACAGTTCCTGAATCCCTACGAGCAGTACTTC